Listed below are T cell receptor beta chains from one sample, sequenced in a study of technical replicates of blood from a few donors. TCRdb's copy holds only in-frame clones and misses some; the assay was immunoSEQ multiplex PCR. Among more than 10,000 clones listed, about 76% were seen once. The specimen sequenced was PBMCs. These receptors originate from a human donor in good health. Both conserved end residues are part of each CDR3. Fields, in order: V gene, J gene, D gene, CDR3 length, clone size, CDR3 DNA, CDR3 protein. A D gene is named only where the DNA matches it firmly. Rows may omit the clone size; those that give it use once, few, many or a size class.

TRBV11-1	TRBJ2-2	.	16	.	TGTGCCAGCAGCCTAAGGGGGGGACTCTTCACCGGGGAGCTGTTTTTT	CASSLRGGLFTGELFF
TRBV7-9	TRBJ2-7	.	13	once	TGTGCCAGCAGCTTAGCGGGGCTGGACGAGCAGTACTTC	CASSLAGLDEQYF
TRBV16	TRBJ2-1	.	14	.	TGTGCCAGCAGTAGGTGGGAGGAGGTCAATGAGCAGTTCTTC	CASSRWEEVNEQFF
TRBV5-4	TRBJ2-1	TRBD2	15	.	TGTGCCAGCAGCCCCCCACCGGGAGGGAGGGGTGAGCAGTTCTTC	CASSPPPGGRGEQFF
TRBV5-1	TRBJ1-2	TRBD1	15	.	TGCGCCAGCAGCATCCCCGGACAGGATGGGAAAGGCTACACCTTC	CASSIPGQDGKGYTF
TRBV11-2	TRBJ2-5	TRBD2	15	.	TGTGCCAGCAGCTTTTCTGCGGGAGGTGTTGAGACCCAGTACTTC	CASSFSAGGVETQYF
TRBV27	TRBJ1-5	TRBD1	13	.	TGTGCCAGCGGGTGGACAGGTTATCAGCCCCAGCATTTT	CASGWTGYQPQHF
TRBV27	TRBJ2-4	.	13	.	TGTGCCAGCAGTTCCTCCCCGGGACTGGGACAGTACTTC	CASSSSPGLGQYF
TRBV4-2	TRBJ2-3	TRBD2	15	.	TGTGCCAGCACGGGAGGCGGGATTGGCACAGATACGCAGTATTTT	CASTGGGIGTDTQYF
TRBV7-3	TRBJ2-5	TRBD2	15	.	TGTGCCAGCAGCTTAAGGCCGGGACTAGACGGGACCCAGTACTTC	CASSLRPGLDGTQYF
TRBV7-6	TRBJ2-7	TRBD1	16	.	TGTGCCAGCAGTCGTGAACCGGGACAGGCTTCCTACGAGCAGTACTTC	CASSREPGQASYEQYF
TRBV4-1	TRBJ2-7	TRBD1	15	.	TGCGCCAGCAGCCAAGGAATGACAGGGACCTACGAGCAGTACTTC	CASSQGMTGTYEQYF
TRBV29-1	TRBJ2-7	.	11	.	TGCAGCGCCTCGAGGGCGTACGAGCAGTACTTC	CSASRAYEQYF
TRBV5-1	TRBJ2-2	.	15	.	TGCGCCAGCAGCTTCCTAGAAAGCGAGTCGGGGGAGCTGTTTTTT	CASSFLESESGELFF
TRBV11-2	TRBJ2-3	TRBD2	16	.	TGTGCCAGCAGCTTTGGGTCTAGCGGGCGCACAGATACGCAGTATTTT	CASSFGSSGRTDTQYF
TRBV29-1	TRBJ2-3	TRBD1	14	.	TGCAGCGCCGGGACAGGGGACGGCACAGATACGCAGTATTTT	CSAGTGDGTDTQYF